This T cell receptor beta chain was recovered during a study of cytomegalovirus exposure and HLA in healthy donors. Whole-study findings and limits: Indistinguishable V segments, including TRBV6-2 and TRBV6-3, were excluded. Most CMV-associated TCR beta chains appeared HLA-restricted in a later analysis.

Losses at the gene ends were 6 bases for V and 4 bases for J; bases not matched to a gene: 17. Germline V gene data show CDR1 as SQVTM and CDR2 as ANQGSEA. This CDR3 has 16 residues. A word on this clone: Its antigen is not identified.

The PCR was carried out with 60 Vbeta primers and 13 Jbeta primers. Using immunoSEQ multiplex PCR, the repertoire was profiled, and TCRdb retains in-frame clones only, with some absent. This sample carries some 150,000 clones, 70% to 85% of them seen once, and the ten largest clones take roughly 2%. Sample: PBMCs. The J gene is TRBJ2-5, the V gene TRBV29-1, with 7 bases lining up with TRBD2. This clonotype originated in a man aged 35 to 55 in good health and CMV-seronegative. The chain's CDR3 is CSVYGTTSDLRETQYF. CDR3 DNA sequence: TGCAGCGTCTACGGGACTACCAGCGACCTTCGAGAGACCCAGTACTTC.